This T cell receptor beta chain derives from a study of CD8 T cells in ankylosing spondylitis. Study-level points and caveats: Prior literature has documented some motif variants in synovial fluid and blood from reactive arthritis.

Quantitative molecular-barcoded 5'-RACE generated the TCR beta libraries. TCRdb reprocessed the 5' RACE reads via MiXCR and lists one record per CDR3 protein. This sample has some 140,000 distinct CDR3 sequences, with roughly 8.4% found just once. This clonotype has at least ten counts. Its specificity is not known. This CDR3 has 14 amino acids. Germline-derived CDR1 and CDR2 are SQVTM and ANQGSEA. Trimming pared 8 bases from V and 0 bases from J, leaving 16 bases between. This clonotype was obtained from a male donor with ankylosing spondylitis. The specimen sequenced was synovial fluid, either unsorted or a sorted T cell fraction (not recorded which). The chain joins TRBV29-1 to TRBJ1-1; D remains ambiguous. Written as DNA, the CDR3 is TGCAGCACAAGGGCCCTTTCCATGAACACTGAAGCTTTCTTT. It translates to CSTRALSMNTEAFF.